This TCR beta chain was identified during a study of T cell clonality in common variable immunodeficiency. As regards this clone: As yet, its antigen is unknown. The sequence runs out 3 residues before the end of the CDR3; the remainder is reconstructed from the germline J gene.

Libraries were prepared by immunoSEQ multiplex PCR; TCRdb keeps only in-frame clonotypes and omits some of them. The sample shows 28,000 or so clones, none of them appearing just once. This CDR3 contains 13 residues. Germline V gene lookup returns CDR1 SNHLY and CDR2 FYNNEI. J gave up 2 bases and V 6 bases, and 2 bases lay outside the gene matches. Study-wide results and limits: Reportedly, TCR beta sequences from common variable immunodeficiency showed fewer deletions and N-nucleotide insertions.

This sequence originates from a human donor with common variable immunodeficiency. J is TRBJ2-7 and V is TRBV2, with TRBD1 matching over 9 bases. Sequencing was performed on peripheral blood mononuclear cells. The sequenced part of the CDR3 DNA is TGTGCCAGCAGAGGGGACAGGGCCTACGAG. Protein: CASRGDRAYE. The full CDR3 reads CASRGDRAYEQYF.